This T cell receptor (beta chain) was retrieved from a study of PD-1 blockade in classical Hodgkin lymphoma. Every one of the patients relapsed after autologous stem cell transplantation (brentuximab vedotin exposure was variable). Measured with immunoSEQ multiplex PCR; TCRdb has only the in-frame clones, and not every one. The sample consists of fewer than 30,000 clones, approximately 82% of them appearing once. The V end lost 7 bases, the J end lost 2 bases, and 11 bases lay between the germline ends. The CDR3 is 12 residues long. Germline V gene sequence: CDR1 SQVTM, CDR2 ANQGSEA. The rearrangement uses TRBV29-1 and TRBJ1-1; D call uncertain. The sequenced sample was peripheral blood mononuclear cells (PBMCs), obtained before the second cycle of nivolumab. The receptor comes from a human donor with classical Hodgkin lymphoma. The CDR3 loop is CSGSQSNTEAFF. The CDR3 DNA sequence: TGCAGCGGTTCACAGAGTAACACTGAAGCTTTCTTT.